These 32 T cell receptor beta chains originate from one sample sequenced in a study of blood T cells in healthy people across ages. The use of a sample-barcoded 5' primer and a J-beta primer mix characterized a second PCR of roughly 6 to 11 cycles. TCRdb analysed the 5' RACE reads with MiXCR anew, one entry per CDR3 protein. The sample lists fewer than 1 million distinct CDR3 sequences, around 43% occurring once. The sample was blood. The receptor set was obtained from a man aged 55 to 70 in good health.

This clonotype was seen a handful of times. The chain has TRBV11-2 and TRBJ2-3; D perhaps matches TRBD1 (6 bases). Germline-derived CDR1 and CDR2 are SGHAT and FQNNGV. The CDR3 runs 16 residues. Trimming removed 5 bases at V and 2 bases at J, with 17 bases between. DNA for the CDR3: TGTGCCAGCAGCCCCCGAAGCGACAGGAACACAGATACGCAGTATTTT. Its translation is CASSPRSDRNTDTQYF.

V and J are TRBV9 and TRBJ2-1, with TRBD1 matching 10 bases. The CDR3 is made up of 14 amino acids. Germline V CDR1 and CDR2: SGDLS, YYNGEE. V shed 4 bases and J 7 bases; nucleotides not matched to a gene: 5. The CDR3 nucleotides read TGTGCCAGCAGCCCGGAGGGACAGGGGAATGAGCAGTTCTTC. It is translated as CASSPEGQGNEQFF.

The chain recombines TRBV7-2 with TRBJ1-5, with D perhaps TRBD1 (6 bases). CDR3 length: 16 amino acids. Germline V CDR1 and CDR2: SGHTA, FQGNSA. V was shortened by 2 bases and J by 6 bases, with 17 bases between the two germline ends. The DNA of the CDR3 is TGTGCCAGCAGCTTATCCTTAAACAGGGAATTTCAGCCCCAGCATTTT. Translated, it gives CASSLSLNREFQPQHF.

The gene calls are TRBV20-1 and TRBJ2-2; 11 nucleotides line up with TRBD1. This CDR3 region has 17 residues. The germline V gene encodes CDR1 DFQATT and CDR2 SNEGSKA (reference sequence). Unmatched junction bases numbered 8, after V lost 5 bases and J lost 0 bases. CDR3 sequence (DNA): TGCAGTGCTCGGGACAGGGGGAGTGGCACGAACACCGGGGAGCTGTTTTTT. Amino acids: CSARDRGSGTNTGELFF.

V gene TRBV20-1 combines with J gene TRBJ2-5; 9 bases are shared with TRBD2. CDR3 length equals 17 residues. Trimming at V came to 2 bases and at J to 5 bases, leaving 15 bases not matched to a gene. Germline lookup yields CDR1 DFQATT and CDR2 SNEGSKA (reference sequence). CDR3 bases: TGCAGTGCTAGACCAAACGATCGGCGGGGGGGCGGGGAGACCCAGTACTTC. This gives the protein CSARPNDRRGGGETQYF.

The chain carries TRBV7-9 and TRBJ2-7, with TRBD1 matching 8 bases. The CDR3 runs to 15 residues. The V and J ends lost 6 bases and 5 bases, in that order; junction bases with no gene match: 12. Germline assignment: CDR1 SEHNR and CDR2 FQNEAQ (reference sequence). The CDR3 DNA is TGTGCCAGCAGTCTCCAGGACAGGGTAGTCGACGAGCAGTACTTC. Its translation: CASSLQDRVVDEQYF.

A single count supports this clonotype. The CDR3 nucleotides are TGCGCCAGCAGCCAAGATAGGGGGGGTGGGGATGGCTACACCTTC. Encoded protein: CASSQDRGGGDGYTF. The V gene is TRBV4-3, the J gene TRBJ1-2, with D tentatively TRBD1 (6 bases). Germline V CDR1 and CDR2: LGHNA, YSLEER. V gave up 0 bases and J gave up 6 bases, with 14 bases separating them. This CDR3 spans 15 amino acids.

The chain recombines TRBV11-2 with TRBJ2-5, with D unresolved. The germline gives CDR1 SGHAT, CDR2 FQNNGV. This CDR3 is built from 13 residues. Trimming took off 2 bases at V and 2 bases at J, with 6 bases between the two ends. The CDR3 sequence is CASSLSFQETQYF. DNA of the CDR3: TGTGCCAGCAGCTTATCTTTTCAAGAGACCCAGTACTTC.

The V call is TRBV5-1, the J call TRBJ2-2, with TRBD2 as a possible D gene (6 bases). This CDR3 spans 16 amino acids. The ends were cut back, 0 bases at V and 1 base at J, with 10 bases in the middle. Germline CDR1 is SGHRS and CDR2 is YFSETQ. CDR3 nucleotide sequence: TGCGCCAGCAGCTTGGATATCGGGAGGAACACCGGGGAGCTGTTTTTT. The encoded protein is CASSLDIGRNTGELFF.

The chain is built from TRBV30 and TRBJ2-5; D not certain. V lost 5 bases and J lost 2, with 15 bases in between. Germline loops: CDR1 GTSNPN, CDR2 SVGIG (reference sequence). The CDR3 spans 14 residues. The CDR3 nucleotides read TGTGCCTGGGGGGTCAGACAAATACAAGAGACCCAGTACTTC. Translating gives CAWGVRQIQETQYF.

In its sample, this clonotype was seen a few times. As DNA, the CDR3 is TGTGCCAGCAGTTACTCGAGGGGGCCCTATGGCTACACCTTC. Translation gives CASSYSRGPYGYTF. The chain uses TRBV6-5 and TRBJ1-2; 7 nucleotides line up with TRBD1. CDR3 length: 14 residues. Unmatched junction bases numbered 2, after V lost 0 bases and J lost 4 bases. Per germline, CDR1 MNHEY and CDR2 SVGAGI.

The rearrangement links TRBV4-1 to TRBJ2-1; tentatively, D is TRBD1 or TRBD2 (5 bases each). This CDR3 has 16 amino acids. CDR1 and CDR2 from the germline V gene are MGHRA and YSYEKL. V lost 0 bases and J 5 bases, leaving 14 bases between the germline ends. The CDR3 sequence is CASSQETRDPHNEQFF. In DNA form, the CDR3 reads TGCGCCAGCAGCCAAGAGACAAGGGACCCACACAATGAGCAGTTCTTC.

The chain joins TRBV18 to TRBJ2-3; D might be TRBD2 (5 bases). The CDR3 sequence is 14 residues long. The V end was cut by 3 bases, the J end by 3 bases, with 10 bases between. Looked up from germline, CDR1 is KGHSH and CDR2 is LQKENI. The CDR3 nucleotides are TGTGCCAGCTCACCGAAGTCGGGGACAGATACGCAGTATTTT. Translation gives CASSPKSGTDTQYF.

The V call is TRBV29-1, the J call TRBJ1-1; D is perhaps TRBD1 (5 bases). CDR1 is SQVTM, CDR2 ANQGSEA, per germline. V lost 7 bases to trimming and J lost 0 bases, with 9 bases between them. The CDR3 totals 12 residues. CDR3 bases: TGCAGCGCTATGACAGTGAACACTGAAGCTTTCTTT. This gives the protein CSAMTVNTEAFF.

The CDR3 protein is CASSPALLASTDTQYF. The CDR3 coding sequence is TGCGCCAGCAGCCCGGCCCTCCTGGCTAGCACAGATACGCAGTATTTT. This sequence joins TRBV5-1 and TRBJ2-3; D ambiguous. Germline V gene sequence: CDR1 SGHRS, CDR2 YFSETQ. This CDR3 has 16 residues. Trimming removed 4 bases from V and 0 bases from J, with 15 bases in between.

This clonotype showed up many times. The chain carries TRBV6-2 or TRBV6-3 and TRBJ2-7, with TRBD2 as a possible D gene (5 bases). The CDR3 has 12 residues. Germline loops: CDR1 MNHEY, CDR2 SVGEGT. Trimming left V 5 bases short and J 6 bases short, with 11 bases between. The CDR3 protein is CASSPPGFEQYF. The CDR3 coding sequence is TGTGCCAGCAGTCCGCCGGGGTTCGAGCAGTACTTC.

Ten or more counts support this clonotype. The chain has TRBV7-2 and TRBJ2-5, with 7 bases lining up with TRBD1. V dropped 3 bases and J dropped 2; count of bases not matched to a gene: 3. The CDR3 contains 14 residues. The germline CDR1 and CDR2 sequences are SGHTA and FQGNSA. As DNA, the CDR3 is TGTGCCAGCAGCTTGCTGGGACAGCAAGAGACCCAGTACTTC. Its translation: CASSLLGQQETQYF.

The chain is built from TRBV20-1 and TRBJ2-2; D is ambiguous. This CDR3 is built from 14 residues. V was cut by 1 base and J by 1 base, with 7 bases left in between. Germline CDR1 and CDR2: DFQATT and SNEGSKA (reference sequence). The CDR3 nucleotides read TGCAGTGCTAGAGGAATAGGGAACACCGGGGAGCTGTTTTTT. This encodes CSARGIGNTGELFF.

CDR3 loop: CASSGVSGNRGQPQHF. CDR3 DNA: TGCGCCAGCAGTGGGGTCAGTGGAAATCGGGGTCAGCCCCAGCATTTT. V usage is TRBV10-2 and J usage is TRBJ1-5; D not resolved. The CDR3 loop spans 16 amino acids. V dropped 4 bases and J dropped 6 bases, with 19 bases sitting between them. CDR1 WSHSY and CDR2 SAAADI come from the germline V gene.

This clonotype was detected only a few times. The chain couples TRBV20-1 to TRBJ2-3; D gene unclear. Germline V CDR1 and CDR2: DFQATT, SNEGSKA (reference sequence). V was cut by 1 base and J by 4 bases, with 6 bases left in between. The CDR3 is 12 residues long. CDR3 sequence (DNA): TGCAGTGCTAGAGGCCCCCCAGATACGCAGTATTTT. Amino acids: CSARGPPDTQYF.

This clonotype came up once. This sequence may be a read error, since a much larger clone differs from it by one base. The V gene is TRBV25-1, the J gene TRBJ2-4; D not certain. The CDR3 runs to 13 residues. The V end lost 4 bases, the J end lost 13 bases, and 17 bases lay between the germline ends. Germline V gives CDR1 MGHDK, CDR2 SYGVNS. The CDR3 DNA sequence: TGTGCCAGCAGTGCCCCAGACTCCTACGGGCAGTACTTC. Translating gives CASSAPDSYGQYF.

The rearrangement uses TRBV28 and TRBJ2-4; 12 bases line up with TRBD2. Germline V gene sequence: CDR1 MDHEN, CDR2 SYDVKM. The CDR3 contains 13 residues. The CDR3 region is CASGLAGRNIQYF. CDR3 coding DNA: TGTGCGAGCGGACTAGCGGGGAGAAACATTCAGTACTTC.

This clonotype was found a few times. V and J are TRBV28 and TRBJ1-5; tentative D call: TRBD1 (6 bases). CDR1 is MDHEN, CDR2 SYDVKM, per germline. V lost 6 bases and J 6 bases, leaving 9 bases between the germline ends. The CDR3 runs 12 residues. As DNA, the CDR3 is TGTGCCAGCAGGGGGGGCGGTCAGCCCCAGCATTTT. Protein sequence: CASRGGGQPQHF.

The gene calls are TRBV20-1 and TRBJ1-6; the D gene is possibly TRBD1 (5 bases). Germline V gives CDR1 DFQATT, CDR2 SNEGSKA (reference sequence). V lost 3 bases to trimming and J lost 6 bases, with 12 bases between them. This CDR3 region has 14 residues. The DNA of the CDR3 is TGCAGTGCTAGCAGGGACCGATCTAATTCACCCCTCCACTTT. Its translation: CSASRDRSNSPLHF.

This clonotype was picked up a small number of times. The chain has TRBV18 and TRBJ2-7; D gene ambiguous. CDR1 KGHSH and CDR2 LQKENI come from the germline V gene. V lost 6 bases and J lost 4, with 10 bases in between. This CDR3 contains 12 residues. The CDR3 coding sequence is TGTGCCAGCTCCCCTACCATTTACGAGCAGTACTTC. This codes for CASSPTIYEQYF.

The genes are TRBV29-1 and TRBJ2-3; 9 bases fit TRBD1. CDR3 size: 15 residues. CDR1 and CDR2 (germline): SQVTM, ANQGSEA. Trimming took 6 bases from V and 8 from J; bases not matched to a gene: 15. CDR3 coding DNA: TGCAGCGTAGCCCTGGGACAGGGCCCGGCGGGTACGCAGTATTTT. Translated, it gives CSVALGQGPAGTQYF.

The chain uses TRBV20-1 and TRBJ2-7; 7 bases are shared with TRBD2. Germline V lookup: CDR1 DFQATT, CDR2 SNEGSKA (reference sequence). The CDR3 extends over 14 amino acids. The V and J ends lost 1 base and 0 bases, in that order; junction bases with no gene match: 3. CDR3 DNA: TGCAGTGCTAGAGGGGAGGGTAGCTCCTACGAGCAGTACTTC. It specifies CSARGEGSSYEQYF.

This clonotype was seen a few times. The chain carries TRBV20-1 and TRBJ1-6; a weak D match, TRBD1 (6 bases). Germline V CDR1 and CDR2: DFQATT, SNEGSKA (reference sequence). CDR3 length: 19 amino acids. V was cut by 0 bases and J by 4 bases, with 22 bases left in between. The CDR3 sequence is CSARDGGLDVDPYNSPLHF. Written as DNA, the CDR3 is TGCAGTGCTAGAGATGGGGGGCTAGACGTCGATCCTTATAATTCACCCCTCCACTTT.

The chain links TRBV9 to TRBJ1-6; no clear D. From germline, CDR1 is SGDLS and CDR2 YYNGEE. This CDR3 region has 14 residues. Deletions cut 0 bases from V and 9 bases from J, with 10 bases between. CDR3 nucleotides: TGTGCCAGCAGCGTAGGGGGAAGTAGTTCACCCCTCCACTTT. Amino acid sequence: CASSVGGSSSPLHF.

This clonotype was detected many times. This chain uses TRBV29-1 with TRBJ2-7; D is tentatively TRBD1 or TRBD2 (5 bases each). Trimming left V 5 bases short and J 4 bases short, with 12 bases between. This CDR3 is 12 amino acids long. Germline CDR1 is SQVTM and CDR2 is ANQGSEA. CDR3 sequence: CSVKPGRYEQYF. CDR3 nucleotide sequence: TGCAGCGTTAAACCGGGGCGATACGAGCAGTACTTC.

The chain recombines TRBV6-1 with TRBJ1-2; no clear D. Trimming took 11 bases from V and 0 from J, leaving 19 bases between them. From germline, CDR1 is MNHNS and CDR2 SASEGT. The CDR3 is made up of 15 amino acids. The DNA of the CDR3 is TGTGCCCACCGCCAGTTAGCTCTAACTAACTATGGCTACACCTTC. This gives the protein CAHRQLALTNYGYTF.

This clonotype was picked up a small number of times. V gene TRBV29-1 combines with J gene TRBJ1-4; 7 nucleotides line up with TRBD1. The CDR3 has 13 residues. Germline V gene lookup returns CDR1 SQVTM and CDR2 ANQGSEA. V lost 4 bases and J lost 5; bases outside the gene matches: 4. Here the CDR3 reads CSVGDSLNEKLFF. Written as DNA, the CDR3 is TGCAGCGTTGGGGACAGTCTAAATGAAAAACTGTTTTTT.